This T cell receptor (beta chain) derives from a study of human T cells and chemical hapten exposure. Points from the study as a whole: Those TCRs sitting above 1 in 1000 frequency stayed the same with DPC sensitization.

As for this clonotype: Its cognate antigen is unknown.

In TCRdb, the RACE reads were re-called with MiXCR into one record per CDR3 protein. This sample has about 97,000 distinct CDR3 sequences, with 25% to 35% found just once. There are 14 residues in the CDR3. V shed 4 bases and J shed 3 bases, with 13 bases lying between them. Looked up from germline, CDR1 is MNHEY and CDR2 is SMNVEV (reference sequence). This sample's time point: patch test 3, about 24 weeks after DPC sensitization. Treatment defined: therapeutic diphenylcyclopropenone sensitization with weekly scalp DPC. The sequence derives from a man between 35 and 55 years old with alopecia areata. Some clones in this sample may be carry-over from other donors' samples. This chain links TRBV27 with TRBJ2-7; possibly TRBD1 or TRBD2 for D (5 bases each). The sample in question was whole blood, obtained in connection with sensitization to the hapten diphenylcyclopropenone (DPC). As DNA, the CDR3 is TGTGCCAGCAGTTCGGGGCTAGCCAACTACGAGCAGTACTTC. Its protein is CASSSGLANYEQYF.